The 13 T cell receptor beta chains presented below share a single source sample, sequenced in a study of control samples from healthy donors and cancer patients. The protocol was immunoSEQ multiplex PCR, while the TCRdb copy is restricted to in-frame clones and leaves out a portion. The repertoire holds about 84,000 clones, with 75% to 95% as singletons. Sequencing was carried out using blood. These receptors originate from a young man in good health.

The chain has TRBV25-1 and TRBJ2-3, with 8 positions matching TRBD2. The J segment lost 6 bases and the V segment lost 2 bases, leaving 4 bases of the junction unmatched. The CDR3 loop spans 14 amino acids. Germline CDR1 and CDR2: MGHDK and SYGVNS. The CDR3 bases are TGTGCCAGCAGTGAACCCGGGAGGGGTGATACGCAGTATTTT. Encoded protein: CASSEPGRGDTQYF.

The CDR3 DNA reads TGTGCCAGCAGCCCCGGACTAGCGGGCTTCTCCTACAATGAGCAGTTCTTC. Its protein is CASSPGLAGFSYNEQFF. The J gene is TRBJ2-1, the V gene TRBV27; 11 bases fit TRBD2. The CDR3 length is 17 residues. V was pared by 6 bases and J by 0 bases, with 7 bases of the junction left unmatched. From germline, CDR1 is MNHEY and CDR2 SMNVEV (reference sequence).

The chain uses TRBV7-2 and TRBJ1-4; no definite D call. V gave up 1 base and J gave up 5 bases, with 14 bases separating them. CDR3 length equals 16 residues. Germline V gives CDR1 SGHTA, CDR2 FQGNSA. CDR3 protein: CASSLGGGKANEKLFF. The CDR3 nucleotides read TGTGCCAGCAGCTTAGGAGGAGGTAAGGCCAATGAAAAACTGTTTTTT.

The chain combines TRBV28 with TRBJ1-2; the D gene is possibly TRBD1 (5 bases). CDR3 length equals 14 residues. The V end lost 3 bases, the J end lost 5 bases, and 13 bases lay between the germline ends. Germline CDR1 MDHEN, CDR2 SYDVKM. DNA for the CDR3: TGTGCCAGCAGTTTTGGGGGGGATCAATATGGCTACACCTTC. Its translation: CASSFGGDQYGYTF.

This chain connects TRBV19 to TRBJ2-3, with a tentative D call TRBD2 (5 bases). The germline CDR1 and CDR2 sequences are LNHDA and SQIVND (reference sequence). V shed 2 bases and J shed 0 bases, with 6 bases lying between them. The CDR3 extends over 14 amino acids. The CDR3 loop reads CASSIWRSTDTQYF. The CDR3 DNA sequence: TGTGCCAGTAGTATATGGAGGAGCACAGATACGCAGTATTTT.

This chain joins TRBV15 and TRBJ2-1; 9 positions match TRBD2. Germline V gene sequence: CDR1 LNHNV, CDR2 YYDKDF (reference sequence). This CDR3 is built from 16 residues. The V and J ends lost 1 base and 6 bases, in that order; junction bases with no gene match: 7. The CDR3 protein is CATSRGGLAGSNEQFF. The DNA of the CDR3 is TGTGCCACCAGCAGAGGGGGGCTAGCGGGGAGCAATGAGCAGTTCTTC.

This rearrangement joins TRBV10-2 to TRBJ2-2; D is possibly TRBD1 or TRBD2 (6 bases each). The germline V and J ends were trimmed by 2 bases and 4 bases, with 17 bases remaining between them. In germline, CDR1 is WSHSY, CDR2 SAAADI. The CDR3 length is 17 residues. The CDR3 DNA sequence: TGCGCCAGCAGTGAGATAAGGGGGGTAGGAGGCACCGGGGAGCTGTTTTTT. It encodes CASSEIRGVGGTGELFF.

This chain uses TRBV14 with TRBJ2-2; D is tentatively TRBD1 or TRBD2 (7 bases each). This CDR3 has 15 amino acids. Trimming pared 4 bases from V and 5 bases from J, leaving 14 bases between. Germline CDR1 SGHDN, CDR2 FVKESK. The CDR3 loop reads CASSRNRGGTGELFF. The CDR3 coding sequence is TGTGCCAGCAGCCGGAACAGGGGAGGGACCGGGGAGCTGTTTTTT.

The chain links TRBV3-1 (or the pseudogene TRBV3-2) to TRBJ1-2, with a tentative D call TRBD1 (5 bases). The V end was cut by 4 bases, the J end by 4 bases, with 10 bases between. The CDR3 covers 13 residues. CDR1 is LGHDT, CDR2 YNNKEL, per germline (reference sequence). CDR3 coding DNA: TGTGCCAGCAGCCGGGACGGACCCTATGGCTACACCTTC. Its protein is CASSRDGPYGYTF.

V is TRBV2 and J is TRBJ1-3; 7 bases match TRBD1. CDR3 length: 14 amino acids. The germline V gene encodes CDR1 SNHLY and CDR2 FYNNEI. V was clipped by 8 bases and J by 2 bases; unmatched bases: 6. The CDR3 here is CASFQGEPGNTIYF. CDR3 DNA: TGTGCCAGCTTCCAGGGGGAGCCTGGAAACACCATATATTTT.

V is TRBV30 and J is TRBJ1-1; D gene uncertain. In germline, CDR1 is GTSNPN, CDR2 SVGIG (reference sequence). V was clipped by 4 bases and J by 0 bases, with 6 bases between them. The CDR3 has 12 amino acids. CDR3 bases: TGTGCCTGGAATTTTTTGAACACTGAAGCTTTCTTT. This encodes CAWNFLNTEAFF.

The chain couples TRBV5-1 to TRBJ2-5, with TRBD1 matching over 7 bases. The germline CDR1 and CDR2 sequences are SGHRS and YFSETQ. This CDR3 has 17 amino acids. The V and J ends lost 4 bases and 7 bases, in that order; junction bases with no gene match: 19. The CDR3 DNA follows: TGCGCCAGCAGCCGAGAGGCCGACAGGGCAGTAGTAGGGACCCAGTACTTC. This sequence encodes CASSREADRAVVGTQYF. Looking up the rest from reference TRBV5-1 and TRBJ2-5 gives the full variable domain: KAGVTQTPRYLIKTRGQQVTLSCSPISGHRSVSWYQQTPGQGLQFLFEYFSETQRNKGNFPGRFSGRQFSNSRSEMNVSTLELGDSALYLCASSREADRAVVGTQYFGPGTRLLVL.

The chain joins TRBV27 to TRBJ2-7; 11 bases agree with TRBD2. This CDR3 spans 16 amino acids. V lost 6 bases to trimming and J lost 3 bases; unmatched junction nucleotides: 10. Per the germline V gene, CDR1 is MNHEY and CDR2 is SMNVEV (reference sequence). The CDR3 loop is CASSRVTSGSFYEQYF. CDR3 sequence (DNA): TGTGCCAGCAGCCGAGTAACTAGCGGGAGTTTCTACGAGCAGTACTTC.